A selection of T cell receptor beta chains follows, all from one sample in a study of T cell repertoires in aging, cancer and after chemotherapy. TCRdb re-called the multiplex PCR reads through MiXCR, storing one row per CDR3 protein. The table records about 2,100 distinct CDR3 sequences, approximately 22% of them present only once. Sequenced input: blood. These receptors all come from a human donor with a blood cancer. Both conserved end residues are part of each CDR3. Each record gives: J gene, D gene, V gene, clone size, CDR3 protein, CDR3 DNA. D genes are given only for firm matches. Clone size is stated in some rows and not others, as once, few, many or a class when expanded.

j_call: TRBJ2-3
d_call: TRBD2
v_call: TRBV7-9
clone_size: medium-sized
cdr3_aa: CASSLATAGDTDTQYF
cdr3_nt: TGTGCCAGCAGCTTAGCGACGGCGGGAGATACAGATACGCAGTATTTT

j_call: TRBJ2-7
d_call: TRBD2
v_call: TRBV27
clone_size: medium-sized
cdr3_aa: CASNHGRASSYEQYF
cdr3_nt: TGTGCCAGCAACCATGGGAGGGCGAGCTCCTACGAGCAGTACTTC

j_call: TRBJ2-2
d_call: NA
v_call: TRBV20-1
clone_size: medium-sized
cdr3_aa: CSASPGGTSYPGELFF
cdr3_nt: TGCAGTGCTAGCCCCGGTGGAACTAGCTATCCCGGGGAGCTGTTTTTT

j_call: TRBJ2-7
d_call: NA
v_call: TRBV20-1
clone_size: medium-sized
cdr3_aa: CSASSGSSYEQYF
cdr3_nt: TGCAGTGCTAGCAGCGGAAGCTCCTACGAGCAGTACTTC

j_call: TRBJ2-3
d_call: TRBD1
v_call: TRBV12-3/TRBV12-4
clone_size: medium-sized
cdr3_aa: CASSLGQGSTDTQYF
cdr3_nt: TGTGCCAGCAGTTTAGGACAGGGTAGCACAGATACGCAGTATTTT

j_call: TRBJ1-4
d_call: NA
v_call: TRBV14
clone_size: medium-sized
cdr3_aa: CASSQPGQLNEKLFF
cdr3_nt: TGTGCCAGCAGCCAACCCGGACAGCTTAATGAAAAACTGTTTTTT

j_call: TRBJ1-4
d_call: NA
v_call: TRBV15
clone_size: medium-sized
cdr3_aa: CATSRVVLGEKLFF
cdr3_nt: TGTGCCACCAGCAGAGTAGTACTGGGCGAAAAACTGTTTTTT

j_call: TRBJ1-2
d_call: TRBD1
v_call: TRBV30
clone_size: medium-sized
cdr3_aa: CAWSEGAQGYGYTF
cdr3_nt: TGTGCCTGGAGTGAGGGGGCGCAGGGCTATGGCTACACCTTC

j_call: TRBJ2-3
d_call: NA
v_call: TRBV24-1
clone_size: medium-sized
cdr3_aa: CATSDSGSTDTQYF
cdr3_nt: TGTGCCACCAGTGATTCCGGGAGTACAGATACGCAGTATTTT

j_call: TRBJ2-5
d_call: TRBD2
v_call: TRBV5-4
clone_size: medium-sized
cdr3_aa: CASSPGLAGGPEETQYF
cdr3_nt: TGTGCCAGCAGCCCCGGACTAGCGGGAGGGCCTGAGGAGACCCAGTACTTC

j_call: TRBJ2-2
d_call: TRBD2
v_call: TRBV15
clone_size: medium-sized
cdr3_aa: CATSKERGGSTGELFF
cdr3_nt: TGTGCCACCAGCAAAGAGCGGGGGGGAAGCACCGGGGAGCTGTTTTTT

j_call: TRBJ2-1
d_call: TRBD1
v_call: TRBV20-1
clone_size: medium-sized
cdr3_aa: CSARERGQYSSYNEQFF
cdr3_nt: TGCAGTGCTAGAGAAAGGGGGCAGTATAGCTCCTACAATGAGCAGTTCTTC

j_call: TRBJ2-4
d_call: NA
v_call: TRBV7-6
clone_size: medium-sized
cdr3_aa: CASSPGVGKNIQYF
cdr3_nt: TGTGCCAGCAGCCCCGGGGTGGGCAAAAACATTCAGTACTTC

j_call: TRBJ2-5
d_call: NA
v_call: TRBV12-3/TRBV12-4
clone_size: medium-sized
cdr3_aa: CASSFRQAETQYF
cdr3_nt: TGTGCCAGCAGTTTCCGGCAGGCAGAGACCCAGTACTTC

j_call: TRBJ2-2
d_call: TRBD2
v_call: TRBV7-2
clone_size: few
cdr3_aa: CASSPRTSGSGANTGELFF
cdr3_nt: TGTGCCAGCAGCCCAAGGACTAGCGGGAGTGGCGCGAACACCGGGGAGCTGTTTTTT

j_call: TRBJ2-1
d_call: NA
v_call: TRBV2
clone_size: NA
cdr3_aa: CASSDRFSGNEQFF
cdr3_nt: TGTGCCAGCAGTGACAGATTTTCCGGGAATGAGCAGTTCTTC

j_call: TRBJ1-1
d_call: NA
v_call: TRBV7-9
clone_size: few
cdr3_aa: CASSLEGVSGAAAFF
cdr3_nt: TGTGCCAGCAGCTTAGAGGGAGTTTCAGGGGCTGCTGCTTTCTTT

j_call: TRBJ1-5
d_call: NA
v_call: TRBV29-1
clone_size: NA
cdr3_aa: CSVGTGNQPQHF
cdr3_nt: TGCAGCGTGGGAACAGGCAATCAGCCCCAGCATTTT

j_call: TRBJ2-1
d_call: TRBD2
v_call: TRBV6-1
clone_size: medium-sized
cdr3_aa: CASRRLAGDARTNEQFF
cdr3_nt: TGTGCCAGCAGGCGTCTAGCGGGAGATGCCCGGACCAATGAGCAGTTCTTC

j_call: TRBJ2-1
d_call: NA
v_call: TRBV30
clone_size: medium-sized
cdr3_aa: CAWSATRLTEQFF
cdr3_nt: TGTGCCTGGAGTGCGACTAGACTAACTGAGCAGTTCTTC

j_call: TRBJ2-1
d_call: NA
v_call: TRBV5-1
clone_size: medium-sized
cdr3_aa: CASSLEGSYNEQFF
cdr3_nt: TGCGCCAGCAGCTTGGAGGGCTCCTACAATGAGCAGTTCTTC

j_call: TRBJ2-5
d_call: NA
v_call: TRBV9
clone_size: NA
cdr3_aa: CASSVISGETQYF
cdr3_nt: TGTGCCAGCAGCGTTATTAGTGGGGAGACCCAGTACTTC

j_call: TRBJ1-1
d_call: NA
v_call: TRBV29-1
clone_size: NA
cdr3_aa: CSALGLEAFF
cdr3_nt: TGCAGCGCCCTGGGGTTAGAAGCTTTCTTT

j_call: TRBJ2-3
d_call: NA
v_call: TRBV9
clone_size: NA
cdr3_aa: CASSLGRTTTDTQYF
cdr3_nt: TGTGCCAGCAGTTTAGGGAGGACTACCACAGATACGCAGTATTTT

j_call: TRBJ1-5
d_call: NA
v_call: TRBV6-1
clone_size: NA
cdr3_aa: CASSDGGMYQPQHF
cdr3_nt: TGTGCCAGCAGTGACGGAGGGATGTATCAGCCCCAGCATTTT

j_call: TRBJ2-3
d_call: NA
v_call: TRBV19
clone_size: large
cdr3_aa: CASSEPSSTDTQYF
cdr3_nt: TGTGCCAGTAGTGAGCCATCAAGCACAGATACGCAGTATTTT

j_call: TRBJ2-5
d_call: TRBD2
v_call: TRBV20-1
clone_size: NA
cdr3_aa: CSARRGGSETQYF
cdr3_nt: TGCAGTGCTAGACGGGGAGGGTCAGAGACCCAGTACTTC

j_call: TRBJ2-7
d_call: TRBD2
v_call: TRBV4-1
clone_size: NA
cdr3_aa: CASSQVSSGGSPYEQYF
cdr3_nt: TGCGCCAGCAGCCAAGTTTCAAGCGGGGGAAGCCCCTACGAGCAGTACTTC

j_call: TRBJ2-7
d_call: NA
v_call: TRBV20-1
clone_size: NA
cdr3_aa: CSARDQADSWTDPEQYF
cdr3_nt: TGCAGTGCTAGAGATCAGGCAGACTCCTGGACGGACCCCGAGCAGTACTTC

j_call: TRBJ2-5
d_call: TRBD2
v_call: TRBV6-6
clone_size: medium-sized
cdr3_aa: CASSYSKLAGGVETQYF
cdr3_nt: TGTGCCAGCAGTTACTCGAAACTAGCGGGAGGGGTCGAGACCCAGTACTTC

j_call: TRBJ2-2
d_call: TRBD2
v_call: TRBV6-5
clone_size: medium-sized
cdr3_aa: CASSYFRAGENGELFF
cdr3_nt: TGTGCCAGCAGTTACTTCCGAGCGGGAGAAAACGGGGAGCTGTTTTTT

j_call: TRBJ2-5
d_call: TRBD1
v_call: TRBV12-3/TRBV12-4
clone_size: few
cdr3_aa: CASTDRVGETQYF
cdr3_nt: TGTGCCAGCACCGACAGGGTTGGAGAGACCCAGTACTTC

j_call: TRBJ2-2
d_call: TRBD1
v_call: TRBV12-3/TRBV12-4
clone_size: medium-sized
cdr3_aa: CASTPTGGTGELFF
cdr3_nt: TGTGCCAGCACCCCGACAGGGGGTACCGGGGAGCTGTTTTTT

j_call: TRBJ2-1
d_call: NA
v_call: TRBV7-2
clone_size: NA
cdr3_aa: CASSLDPSRGAYNEQFF
cdr3_nt: TGTGCCAGCAGCTTAGATCCCTCACGCGGGGCCTACAATGAGCAGTTCTTC

j_call: TRBJ1-1
d_call: NA
v_call: TRBV6-2/TRBV6-3
clone_size: few
cdr3_aa: CASALVVGNTEAFF
cdr3_nt: TGTGCCAGCGCATTAGTTGTAGGGAACACTGAAGCTTTCTTT

j_call: TRBJ2-5
d_call: NA
v_call: TRBV13
clone_size: NA
cdr3_aa: CASSSPPPGETQYF
cdr3_nt: TGTGCCAGCAGCTCCCCCCCTCCGGGAGAGACCCAGTACTTC

j_call: TRBJ2-7
d_call: TRBD1
v_call: TRBV15
clone_size: NA
cdr3_aa: CATSRTGSYEQYF
cdr3_nt: TGTGCCACCAGCAGGACAGGGTCCTACGAGCAGTACTTC

j_call: TRBJ1-4
d_call: TRBD1
v_call: TRBV12-3/TRBV12-4
clone_size: NA
cdr3_aa: CASSSTGQGNEKLFF
cdr3_nt: TGTGCCAGCAGTTCCACAGGACAGGGGAATGAAAAACTGTTTTTT

j_call: TRBJ1-5
d_call: TRBD1
v_call: TRBV30
clone_size: medium-sized
cdr3_aa: CAWAGTGNQPQHF
cdr3_nt: TGTGCCTGGGCCGGGACAGGGAATCAGCCCCAGCATTTT

j_call: TRBJ2-4
d_call: NA
v_call: TRBV19
clone_size: NA
cdr3_aa: CASSNSAGLNIQYF
cdr3_nt: TGTGCCAGTAGTAATTCTGCGGGTTTAAACATTCAGTACTTC

j_call: TRBJ1-1
d_call: TRBD1
v_call: TRBV2
clone_size: NA
cdr3_aa: CASSGDRGMLAFF
cdr3_nt: TGTGCCAGCAGTGGGGACAGGGGGATGCTAGCTTTCTTT

j_call: TRBJ2-7
d_call: TRBD1
v_call: TRBV28
clone_size: NA
cdr3_aa: CASSTDRPVPYEQYF
cdr3_nt: TGTGCCAGCAGTACGGACAGGCCTGTCCCTTACGAGCAGTACTTC

j_call: TRBJ1-2
d_call: TRBD1
v_call: TRBV5-1
clone_size: few
cdr3_aa: CASSSTGSGYGYTF
cdr3_nt: TGCGCCAGCAGCTCGACAGGGTCAGGCTATGGCTACACCTTC

j_call: TRBJ2-7
d_call: TRBD2
v_call: TRBV6-1
clone_size: NA
cdr3_aa: CASWRGAMYEQYF
cdr3_nt: TGTGCCAGCTGGCGGGGGGCTATGTACGAGCAGTACTTC

j_call: TRBJ1-6
d_call: NA
v_call: TRBV30
clone_size: medium-sized
cdr3_aa: CAWSPGGRNSPLHF
cdr3_nt: TGTGCCTGGAGCCCGGGCGGGCGTAATTCACCCCTCCACTTT